These 11 T cell receptor beta chains originate from one sample sequenced in a study of tumor-infiltrating lymphocytes in oesophageal squamous cell carcinoma. TCRdb re-called the PCR reads through MiXCR, storing one row per CDR3 protein. The repertoire includes about 21,000 distinct CDR3 sequences, 35% to 40% of them detected once, and over 35% sits in the top ten. Sequenced material: esophageal tumor tissue. The receptors derive from a male donor with esophageal squamous cell carcinoma.

There are many counts of this clonotype. CDR3 nucleotides: TGTGCCAGCAGTTCCCCACGGGGCGGGGGGCTAAACTACGAGCAGTTCTTC. Protein product: CASSSPRGGGLNYEQFF. V is TRBV28 and J is TRBJ2-7; 8 nucleotides line up with TRBD2. The J call could be wrong; TRBJ2-1 is a better fit for the DNA end. Germline V CDR1 and CDR2: MDHEN, SYDVKM. This CDR3 comprises 17 residues.

This clonotype is labeled as medium-sized (0.01 to 0.1%). The gene calls are TRBV7-3 and TRBJ2-1, with 11 bases lining up with TRBD2. CDR1 is SGHTA and CDR2 is FQGTGA in the germline V gene. The CDR3 runs 17 residues. The V segment lost 1 base and the J segment 5 bases; nucleotides outside the gene matches: 7. The CDR3 DNA reads as TGTGCCAGCAGCTTAAGGCCTAGCGGGGGGCCCAACAATGAGCAGTTCTTC. Translation gives CASSLRPSGGPNNEQFF.

The chain's CDR3 is CASSGYREETQYF. CDR3 bases: TGTGCCAGCAGCGGGTACAGGGAAGAGACCCAGTACTTC. This chain joins TRBV7-2 and TRBJ2-3; TRBD1 might be the D (6 bases). The end of the DNA aligns better with TRBJ2-5, so the J call may be wrong. This CDR3 region has 13 residues. Germline V gene lookup returns CDR1 SGHTA and CDR2 FQGNSA.

V gene TRBV7-2 combines with J gene TRBJ1-2; 9 bases map to TRBD2. The J call may be mistaken, given a closer DNA end match to TRBJ2-7. The CDR3 contains 16 residues. Germline V gives CDR1 SGHTA, CDR2 FQGNSA. CDR3 loop: CASSARGLAPTYEQYF. Written as DNA, the CDR3 is TGTGCCAGCAGCGCCCGCGGACTAGCGCCAACCTACGAGCAGTACTTC.

This clonotype was recorded at least ten times. The genes are TRBV27 and TRBJ2-3, with unresolved D. CDR1 is MNHEY, CDR2 SMNVEV, per germline (reference sequence). Between the trimmed V and J ends, which lost 5 bases and 11 bases, there was a span of 11 bases. The CDR3 is made up of 11 amino acids. The CDR3 sequence: CASSADGEQYF. The CDR3 nucleotides are TGTGCCAGCAGTGCTGATGGGGAGCAGTATTTT.

This clonotype was detected only once. One end of the junction does not line up with germline, which may come from a read error. The chain couples TRBV7-2 to TRBJ2-3, with 9 bases matching TRBD2. The CDR3 covers 15 residues. The V gene's germline CDR1 is SGHTA and CDR2 FQGNSA. The CDR3 region is CASSLAGISTDTQYF. In DNA, the CDR3 is TGTGCCAGCAGCCTAGCGGGGATATCCACAGATACGCAGTATTTT.

This clonotype showed up many times. The V and J genes are TRBV19 and TRBJ1-2; D not certain. Germline CDR1 and CDR2: LNHDA and SQIVND (reference sequence). This CDR3 region has 14 residues. Trimming stripped 6 bases from V and 0 bases from J, with 11 bases between. CDR3 sequence reads: CASSRGITNYGYTF. The CDR3 region has the DNA TGTGCCAGTAGCCGGGGAATCACTAACTATGGCTACACCTTC.

Turning to this clonotype: Since no conserved phenylalanine or tryptophan closes the CDR3, a read error is the likely cause. The DNA is left out, because the CDR3 cannot be placed on it with certainty; the CDR3 is given as TCRdb lists it. The V and J genes are TRBV18 and TRBJ1-6. Germline V gene sequence: CDR1 KGHSH, CDR2 LQKENI. The CDR3 length equals 15 residues, ends included. CDR3: CASSGPGQTFRWTSG.

This clonotype was observed a few times. CDR3 DNA sequence: TGTGCCAGCAGCCAGACCCTGTCGAACCCTTTGAACGAGCAGTACTTC. It encodes CASSQTLSNPLNEQYF. The chain joins TRBV7-8 to TRBJ2-5; no definite D call. The J call is doubtful: the DNA matches TRBJ2-7 better. The CDR3 length is 16 residues. Germline loops: CDR1 SGHVS, CDR2 FQNEAQ.

There are many counts of this clonotype. The CDR3 region has the DNA TGTGCCAAGTCTAAAGGAACTGCAGATACGCAGTATTTT. Translation gives CAKSKGTADTQYF. This sequence joins TRBV10-3 and TRBJ2-3; D unresolved. CDR3 size: 13 residues. Deletions cut 10 bases from V and 4 bases from J, with 15 bases between. Germline-derived CDR1 and CDR2 are ENHRY and SYGVKD.

J is TRBJ1-2 and V is TRBV11-3; D gene uncertain. The CDR3 is 14 amino acids. Deletions cut 3 bases from V and 0 bases from J, with 8 bases between. CDR1 and CDR2 (germline): SGHNT, YENEEA. CDR3 nucleotide sequence: TGTGCCAGCAGCTTTTTGACAACTAACTATGGCTACACCTTC. Encoded protein: CASSFLTTNYGYTF.